This TCR beta chain was identified during a study of PD-1 blockade in classical Hodgkin lymphoma. The wider study: Patients in the cohort were put on intravenous nivolumab, 3 mg/kg every 2 weeks. Study conclusions and caveats: Newly diagnosed patients were said to have less baseline TCR diversity than healthy donors did. Complete responders had baseline diversity similar to newly diagnosed patients.

CDR1 is SGHTS and CDR2 is YDEGEE in the germline V gene. The CDR3 sequence is 14 residues long. Trimming stripped 2 bases from V and 3 bases from J, with 10 bases between. There was relapse after autologous stem cell transplantation in every patient, and there was variation in brentuximab vedotin exposure. Patients' outcomes at their best amounted to complete response, partial response or progressive disease. Sequenced by immunoSEQ multiplex PCR; TCRdb stores in-frame clones only, minus some. The sample carries approximately 89,000 clones, over 80% recorded once. About this clone: The antigen remains undetermined.

This TCR was sampled from a human donor with classical Hodgkin lymphoma. Sequenced material: peripheral blood mononuclear cells (PBMCs), taken at baseline. The chain combines TRBV5-8 with TRBJ2-3, with a tentative D call TRBD2 (6 bases). CDR3 sequence: CASSFGGWTDTQYF. The CDR3 nucleotides are TGTGCCAGCAGCTTCGGGGGATGGACAGATACGCAGTATTTT.